This entry describes one TCR beta chain. What it binds is not known. This entry comes from a study of cytomegalovirus exposure and HLA in healthy donors. The primer mix had 60 Vbeta and 13 Jbeta primers. Sequencing was performed with immunoSEQ multiplex PCR; in TCRdb, only in-frame clones are kept and a portion is missing. The sample lists fewer than 200,000 clones; around 75% were seen once. Germline CDR1 ENHRY, CDR2 SYGVKD. The CDR3 spans 16 residues. The ends lost 2 bases at V and 2 bases at J; junction bases unmatched: 5. Study-level points and caveats: CMV serostatus was the only immune exposure information that was available. A list of approximately 160 TCR beta chains associated with cytomegalovirus was given. When the data were analyzed later, several of the most significant clusters appeared to be linked to common viral pathogens.

Nominally healthy donors provided the samples, though records likely missed some immune exposures. The source material was PBMCs. The chain links TRBV10-3 to TRBJ2-2; 7 bases align to TRBD1. This sequence was found in a male donor in good health and CMV-seronegative. CDR3 DNA: TGTGCCATCAGTGAGCCGGGGACAGTTAACACCGGGGAGCTGTTTTTT. Its translation: CAISEPGTVNTGELFF.